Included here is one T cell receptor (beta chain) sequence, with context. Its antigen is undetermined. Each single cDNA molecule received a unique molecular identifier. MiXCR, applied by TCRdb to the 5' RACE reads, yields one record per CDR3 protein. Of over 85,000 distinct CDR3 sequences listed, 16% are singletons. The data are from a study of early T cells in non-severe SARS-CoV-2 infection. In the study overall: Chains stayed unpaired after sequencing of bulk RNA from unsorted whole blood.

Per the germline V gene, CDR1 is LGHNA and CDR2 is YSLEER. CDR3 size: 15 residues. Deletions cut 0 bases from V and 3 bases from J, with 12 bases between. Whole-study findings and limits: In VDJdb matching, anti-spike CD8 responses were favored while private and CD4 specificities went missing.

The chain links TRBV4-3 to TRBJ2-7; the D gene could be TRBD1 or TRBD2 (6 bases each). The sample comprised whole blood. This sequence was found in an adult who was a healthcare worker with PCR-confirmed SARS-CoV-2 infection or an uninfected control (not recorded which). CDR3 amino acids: CASSQDSRGDYEQYF. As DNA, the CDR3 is TGCGCCAGCAGCCAAGATTCGAGGGGGGACTACGAGCAGTACTTC.